This T cell receptor beta chain appears in the sequencing data of a study of blood T cell repertoires in COVID-19. Clones were read by immunoSEQ multiplex PCR, and TCRdb kept only the in-frame ones, dropping some. The sample contains fewer than 500,000 clones, approximately 90% of which appear only once. Germline V gives CDR1 GTSNPN, CDR2 SVGIG (reference sequence). Trimming at V came to 5 bases and at J to 5 bases, leaving 7 bases not matched to a gene. The CDR3 has 14 residues. Patients from Seattle were sampled longitudinally, starting during active infection. Sequenced input: peripheral blood. The source is a man aged 18 to 29 with COVID-19, enrolled during active disease. The chain employs TRBV30 and TRBJ2-2, with 8 bases matching TRBD2. CDR3 bases: TGTGCCTGGGAAGCGGGAGTGAGAACCGGGGAGCTGTTTTTT. It translates to CAWEAGVRTGELFF.